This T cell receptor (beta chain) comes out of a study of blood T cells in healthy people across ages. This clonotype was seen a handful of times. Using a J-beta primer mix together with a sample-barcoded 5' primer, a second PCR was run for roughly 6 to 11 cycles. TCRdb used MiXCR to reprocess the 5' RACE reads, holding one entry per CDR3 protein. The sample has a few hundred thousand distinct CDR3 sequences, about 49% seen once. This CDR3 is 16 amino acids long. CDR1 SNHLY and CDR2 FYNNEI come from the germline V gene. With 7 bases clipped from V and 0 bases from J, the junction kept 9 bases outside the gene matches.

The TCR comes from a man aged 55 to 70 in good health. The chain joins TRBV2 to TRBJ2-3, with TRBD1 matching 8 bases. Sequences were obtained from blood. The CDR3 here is CASIPTGTGSTDTQYF. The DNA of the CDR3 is TGTGCCAGCATCCCCACCGGGACAGGTAGCACAGATACGCAGTATTTT.